This is a list of T cell receptor beta chains from one sample in a study of radiotherapy plus CTLA-4 blockade in lung cancer. Here immunoSEQ multiplex PCR was the method, and the copy in TCRdb shows in-frame clones only, minus some. Of some 73,000 clones listed, 70% to 85% are singletons. The source material was peripheral blood, sampled from a patient treated with radiotherapy plus ipilimumab. Receptors originate from a human donor with non-small cell lung cancer who had stable disease on radiotherapy plus ipilimumab. The CDR3 runs from the conserved cysteine through the conserved F or W. The order of the fields is clone size, J gene, V gene, D gene, CDR3 DNA, CDR3 protein. D genes are given only for firm matches. Rows may omit the clone size; those that give it use once, few, many or a size class.

- | TRBJ1-1 | TRBV18 | - | TGTGCCAGCTCGTCAGAGAACACTGAAGCTTTCTTT | CASSSENTEAFF
- | TRBJ2-3 | TRBV7-2 | - | TGTGCCAGCAGACCAGCGGGTCCCACAGATACGCAGTATTTT | CASRPAGPTDTQYF
- | TRBJ1-1 | TRBV7-3 | - | TGTGCCAGCAGCTTCGGGGGAACGGGGCGGGACACTGAAGCTTTCTTT | CASSFGGTGRDTEAFF
- | TRBJ2-5 | TRBV2 | TRBD2 | TGTGCCAGCAGACGGACTAGCGGACAAGAGACCCAGTACTTC | CASRRTSGQETQYF
- | TRBJ2-5 | TRBV27 | - | TGTGCCAGCAGGCCCTTAGGGGAAGGGGAGACCCAGTACTTC | CASRPLGEGETQYF
- | TRBJ1-4 | TRBV28 | - | TGTGCCAGCGGCGAGGGGTCTTCAGGGGAAAAACTGTTTTTT | CASGEGSSGEKLFF
- | TRBJ1-1 | TRBV27 | TRBD1 | TGTGCCAGCAGTTTGACAGGGGCGGAAGCTTTCTTT | CASSLTGAEAFF
- | TRBJ2-4 | TRBV9 | TRBD2 | TGTGCCAGCAGCGTAGGGGGTAGCGGGAGTTTTGACATTCAGTACTTC | CASSVGGSGSFDIQYF
once | TRBJ2-1 | TRBV29-1 | - | TGCAGCGTTGAAGAGGGGGGCTCCTACAATGAGCAGTTCTTC | CSVEEGGSYNEQFF
- | TRBJ2-1 | TRBV7-3 | TRBD2 | TGTGCCAGCAGCTTAACCGGGACTAGTTTTTATGAGCAGTTCTTC | CASSLTGTSFYEQFF
- | TRBJ2-7 | TRBV6-6 | - | TGTGCCAGCTCCCGGGACACAAACTACGAGCAGTACTTC | CASSRDTNYEQYF
- | TRBJ2-2 | TRBV5-6 | TRBD2 | TGTGCCAGCAGCCCACTAGCGGGGGGGAACACCGGGGAGCTGTTTTTT | CASSPLAGGNTGELFF
- | TRBJ1-2 | TRBV9 | TRBD1 | TGTGCCAGCAGCAATTACAGGGGAAACTATGGCTACACCTTC | CASSNYRGNYGYTF
- | TRBJ2-7 | TRBV19 | TRBD1 | TGTGCCAGTAGTATGTCGGGACAGGGTTACGAGCAGTACTTC | CASSMSGQGYEQYF
- | TRBJ1-2 | TRBV6-1 | TRBD1 | TGTGCCAGCAGTGGGGACAGCCCGACCGCCTATGACTACACCTTC | CASSGDSPTAYDYTF
- | TRBJ1-5 | TRBV28 | - | TGTGCCAGCCACGGGACGGCGAATCAGCCCCAGCATTTT | CASHGTANQPQHF
- | TRBJ2-7 | TRBV4-1 | TRBD2 | TGCGCCAGCAGCCAAGATCCAGCGGGAGCCTGGGAGCAGTACTTC | CASSQDPAGAWEQYF
- | TRBJ1-3 | TRBV11-1 | - | TGTGCCAGCAGCTTGTCGCGGGCGCGTCCTGGAAACACCATATATTTT | CASSLSRARPGNTIYF
- | TRBJ2-1 | TRBV28 | - | TGTGCCAGCAGTTTAAGGCGGAGGGAGCAGTTCTTC | CASSLRRREQFF
- | TRBJ1-5 | TRBV28 | TRBD1 | TGTGCCAGCTCGACAGGGGGGCCCCAGCATTTT | CASSTGGPQHF
- | TRBJ2-3 | TRBV7-6 | - | TGTGCCAGCAGCTTAGATCCGGCATCACATACGCAGTATTTT | CASSLDPASHTQYF
- | TRBJ1-4 | TRBV7-2 | TRBD1 | TGTGCCAGCAGCTTAGGATTCCAGGGGGCAGGTGAAAAACTGTTTTTT | CASSLGFQGAGEKLFF
once | TRBJ2-2 | TRBV5-4 | TRBD2 | TGTGCCAGCAGCTTAGGCGGGAGCTACACCGGGGAGCTGTTTTTT | CASSLGGSYTGELFF
- | TRBJ2-3 | TRBV10-2 | - | TGCGCCAGCAGTGAGTCACCTGTCACAGATACGCAGTATTTT | CASSESPVTDTQYF
- | TRBJ2-1 | TRBV7-6 | - | TGTGCCAGCAGCCTAGGGACGGGCTCCTACAATGAGCAGTTCTTC | CASSLGTGSYNEQFF
- | TRBJ2-6 | TRBV25-1 | - | TGTGCCAGCAGGGGTGGAGGACCCTCTGGGGCCAACGTCCTGACTTTC | CASRGGGPSGANVLTF
- | TRBJ1-4 | TRBV28 | TRBD1 | TGTGCCAGAAAAGGGGGCGACAAAACTAATGAAAAACTGTTTTTT | CARKGGDKTNEKLFF
- | TRBJ2-1 | TRBV28 | - | TGTGCCAGCAGTCTACTCTACAATGAGCAGTTCTTC | CASSLLYNEQFF
- | TRBJ2-5 | TRBV20-1 | - | TGCAGTGCTAGGGTCGGGGAGACCCAGTACTTC | CSARVGETQYF
- | TRBJ2-1 | TRBV7-3 | - | TGTGCCAGCAGCTTACGAGTTCAGGATGAGCAGTTCTTC | CASSLRVQDEQFF
- | TRBJ2-7 | TRBV6-5 | - | TGTGCCAGCAGTTACTCCCTGGACAGAAACTACGAGCAGTACTTC | CASSYSLDRNYEQYF
- | TRBJ2-3 | TRBV6-5 | - | TGTGCCAGCAGCAATACAGGGATGACCGTGGATACGCAGTATTTT | CASSNTGMTVDTQYF
- | TRBJ2-1 | TRBV6-4 | TRBD2 | TGTGCCAGCAGTGACATTAGCGGGGGGCGTAATGAGCAGTTCTTC | CASSDISGGRNEQFF
- | TRBJ2-3 | TRBV9 | TRBD2 | TGTGCCAGCAGCGCGAGGGTGTCCGGCGGGGGGGGCCGCCTAGATACGCAGTATTTT | CASSARVSGGGGRLDTQYF
- | TRBJ2-5 | TRBV12-5 | TRBD2 | TGTGCTAGTGGTTTGACACCGGGACTAGCGGGAGTTGAGACCCAGTACTTC | CASGLTPGLAGVETQYF
- | TRBJ1-2 | TRBV7-8 | - | TGTGCCAGCAGCTTGTGGGGGGACTATGGCTACACCTTC | CASSLWGDYGYTF
- | TRBJ2-2 | TRBV7-2 | - | TGTGCCAGCAGCTTTAAGGGTCGGGACACCGGGGAGCTGTTTTTT | CASSFKGRDTGELFF
- | TRBJ1-2 | TRBV2 | - | TGTGCCAGCACCGCCGGGACCTACAATGGCTACACCTTC | CASTAGTYNGYTF
- | TRBJ2-5 | TRBV9 | TRBD1 | TGTGCCAGCAGCCTCGGGACAGGGGTCGAGGCGACCCAGTACTTC | CASSLGTGVEATQYF
once | TRBJ2-7 | TRBV10-3 | - | TGTGCCATCAGAGACACAGGGAACTACGAGCAGTACTTC | CAIRDTGNYEQYF
- | TRBJ2-4 | TRBV27 | - | TGTGCCAGCAGCTTCAGCCCCTCCGGACGAGACATTCAGTACTTC | CASSFSPSGRDIQYF
- | TRBJ2-7 | TRBV6-1 | - | TGTGCCAGCAGTGAAGTCGGCTACGAGCAGTACTTC | CASSEVGYEQYF
- | TRBJ1-2 | TRBV5-1 | - | TGCGCCAGCAGCCAGGGTGTCGGGTATGGCTACACCTTC | CASSQGVGYGYTF
- | TRBJ2-1 | TRBV7-8 | - | TGTGCCAGCAGCTTAGCCGGGACTTGGGTCAATGAGCAGTTCTTC | CASSLAGTWVNEQFF
- | TRBJ2-7 | TRBV7-9 | - | TGTGCCAGCAGCCTGGTGGAGGCTGGCGAGCAGTACTTC | CASSLVEAGEQYF
- | TRBJ2-7 | TRBV2 | - | TGTGCCAGCAGGGACAGCCCACGAGGGCCCTACGAGCAGTACTTC | CASRDSPRGPYEQYF
- | TRBJ2-1 | TRBV5-1 | TRBD1 | TGCGCCAGCAACCCGACAGGGGGCGCGGGGAATGAGCAGTTCTTC | CASNPTGGAGNEQFF
few | TRBJ1-6 | TRBV5-8 | - | TGTGCCAGCAGCTCAGGGTTGTTGCATAATTCACCCCTCCACTTT | CASSSGLLHNSPLHF
- | TRBJ2-1 | TRBV7-6 | - | TGTGCCAGCAGCCCCATTACCAGCGTTTACAATGAGCAGTTCTTC | CASSPITSVYNEQFF
- | TRBJ2-3 | TRBV5-4 | TRBD2 | TGTGCCAGCAGCTTGAAGTTGGCTAGCGGGTTCACAGATACGCAGTATTTT | CASSLKLASGFTDTQYF
- | TRBJ2-1 | TRBV28 | TRBD2 | TGTGCCAGCAGTTTACCGGGACTAGCTAACAATGAGCAGTTCTTC | CASSLPGLANNEQFF
once | TRBJ2-1 | TRBV9 | TRBD2 | TGTGCCAGCAGCGTATGGGAGGGGCGCTCCTACAATGAGCAGTTCTTC | CASSVWEGRSYNEQFF
- | TRBJ2-1 | TRBV7-9 | - | TGTGCCAGCAGCCCGGGGGTACCGGTCCATGAGCAGTTCTTC | CASSPGVPVHEQFF
- | TRBJ1-5 | TRBV2 | - | TGTGCCAGCAGCCCCCTGACAGGCCCAATCGGGGTTGCCCAGCATTTT | CASSPLTGPIGVAQHF
- | TRBJ2-7 | TRBV6-6 | - | TGTGCCAGCAGTTCGCTAGCGAACTCCTACGAGCAGTACTTC | CASSSLANSYEQYF